Presented here are 21 T cell receptor beta chains from one specimen sequenced in a study of patients and donors after allogeneic stem cell transplantation. TCRdb fed the RT-PCR reads into MiXCR, producing one record per CDR3 protein. The sample holds about a million distinct CDR3 sequences, roughly 18% seen once. Sequencing was carried out using blood, either unsorted or a sorted T cell fraction (not recorded which). Receptor source: a human donor who was either an allogeneic HSCT recipient or a stem cell or donor lymphocyte infusion donor (not recorded which). It is not recorded whose cells these are; they may come from a transplant donor.

Only a few counts were recorded for this clonotype. The J gene is TRBJ1-1, the V gene TRBV15; 8 positions agree with TRBD1. Germline V gene sequence: CDR1 LNHNV, CDR2 YYDKDF (reference sequence). Trimming cost V 0 bases and J 6 bases; bases outside gene matches: 6. CDR3 length equals 15 residues. Here the CDR3 DNA reads TGTGCCACCAGCAGAGATGGACAGGGTGGGGCTGAAGCTTTCTTT. Residues: CATSRDGQGGAEAFF.

This clonotype came up a few times. This chain links TRBV2 with TRBJ2-7, with D unclear. The germline V and J ends were trimmed by 6 bases and 3 bases, with 15 bases remaining between them. CDR1 and CDR2 (germline): SNHLY, FYNNEI. The CDR3 is 14 residues long. The CDR3 coding sequence is TGTGCCAGCAGCTCCGAGTCACTGAACTACGAGCAGTACTTC. The encoded protein is CASSSESLNYEQYF.

The chain recombines TRBV4-3 with TRBJ2-4; TRBD1 or TRBD2 may be the D gene (5 bases each). Germline loops: CDR1 LGHNA, CDR2 YSLEER. Trimming cost V 8 bases and J 0 bases, with 26 bases left between them. The CDR3 extends over 19 amino acids. The CDR3 DNA is TGCGCCAGCCCGCGGACCGGGACGGTGCATAATCTAGCCAAAAACATTCAGTACTTC. Its translation is CASPRTGTVHNLAKNIQYF.

There are a few counts of this clonotype. The chain recombines TRBV20-1 with TRBJ1-2; tentative D call: TRBD1 (5 bases). Germline CDR1 is DFQATT and CDR2 is SNEGSKA (reference sequence). The CDR3 consists of 14 residues. V was trimmed by 2 bases and J by 3 bases, leaving 13 bases between them. CDR3 region: CSARLPRDHYGYTF. The CDR3, as DNA: TGCAGTGCTAGACTGCCTAGGGACCACTATGGCTACACCTTC.

Only a few counts were recorded for this clonotype. The V and J genes are TRBV7-9 and TRBJ1-1; D is ambiguous. CDR1 is SEHNR and CDR2 is FQNEAQ in the germline V gene (reference sequence). The V and J ends lost 1 base and 5 bases respectively, with 11 bases between them. There are 14 residues in the CDR3. The CDR3 region has the DNA TGTGCCAGCAGCTTAGATGGTAGTGGGACTGAAGCTTTCTTT. This codes for CASSLDGSGTEAFF.

The V call is TRBV9, the J call TRBJ1-4, with a possible D match to TRBD1 (6 bases). V was shortened by 0 bases and J by 10 bases, with 13 bases between the two germline ends. This CDR3 spans 14 amino acids. Germline values: CDR1 SGDLS, CDR2 YYNGEE. CDR3 loop: CASSVAEEGGKLFF. The CDR3 region has the DNA TGTGCCAGCAGCGTAGCGGAGGAGGGGGGAAAACTGTTTTTT.

V usage is TRBV29-1 and J usage is TRBJ2-3; possibly TRBD1 for D (6 bases). The V gene's germline CDR1 is SQVTM and CDR2 ANQGSEA. The CDR3 runs 13 residues. V was cut by 6 bases and J by 0 bases, with 10 bases left in between. DNA for the CDR3: TGCAGCGTGAAAACAGGGAGCACAGATACGCAGTATTTT. Protein: CSVKTGSTDTQYF.

There are many counts of this clonotype. The gene calls are TRBV10-3 and TRBJ2-3, with 10 bases fitting TRBD2. V shed 8 bases and J 2 bases; nucleotides not matched to a gene: 4. Germline V gives CDR1 ENHRY, CDR2 SYGVKD. The CDR3 has 14 amino acids. The CDR3 coding sequence is TGTGCCATCCGTAGCGGGGGGAACACAGATACGCAGTATTTT. The encoded protein is CAIRSGGNTDTQYF.

The chain employs TRBV29-1 and TRBJ2-5, with D tentatively TRBD2 (6 bases). CDR1 SQVTM and CDR2 ANQGSEA come from the germline V gene. The V end was cut by 6 bases, the J end by 2 bases, with 25 bases between. The CDR3 runs 17 residues. The CDR3 protein is CSVGRSIGSFGQETQYF. CDR3 nucleotides: TGCAGCGTCGGCCGTTCTATCGGGAGTTTTGGGCAAGAGACCCAGTACTTC.

J is TRBJ2-5 and V is TRBV5-1; D perhaps matches TRBD2 (6 bases). The CDR3 is made up of 15 amino acids. Germline V CDR1 and CDR2: SGHRS, YFSETQ. With 4 bases removed from V and 1 base from J, the gap between germline ends came to 14 bases. In DNA, the CDR3 is TGCGCCAGCAGCACACTAGCCCCCCGCCAAGAGACCCAGTACTTC. Translated: CASSTLAPRQETQYF.

This clonotype was found a few times. The rearrangement uses TRBV12-3 or TRBV12-4 and TRBJ1-1, with 8 bases aligning to TRBD1. This CDR3 spans 16 amino acids. Germline trimming cut 0 bases from V and 2 bases from J; bases unmatched to any gene: 5. CDR3: CASSLAGTGGNTEAFF. CDR3 in DNA: TGTGCCAGCAGTTTAGCGGGTACAGGGGGAAACACTGAAGCTTTCTTT.

The sample holds a few counts of this clonotype. V usage is TRBV27 and J usage is TRBJ2-5, with D maybe TRBD1 (5 bases). CDR3 length equals 13 residues. Between the trimmed V and J ends, which lost 3 bases and 3 bases, there was a span of 8 bases. Germline V CDR1 and CDR2: MNHEY, SMNVEV (reference sequence). The CDR3 here is CASSFKGEETQYF. The CDR3 region has the DNA TGTGCCAGCAGTTTTAAAGGGGAAGAGACCCAGTACTTC.

The chain recombines TRBV4-3 with TRBJ1-4; a weak D match, TRBD1 (6 bases). This CDR3 region has 15 residues. The ends were cut back, 4 bases at V and 7 bases at J, with 16 bases in the middle. CDR1 is LGHNA and CDR2 is YSLEER in the germline V gene. The CDR3 region is CASSPRPGVGEKLFF. CDR3 DNA: TGCGCCAGCAGCCCAAGACCAGGGGTAGGTGAAAAACTGTTTTTT.

The CDR3 reads CASSDPGGTIYF. The CDR3 nucleotides read TGTGCCAGCAGCGACCCCGGGGGCACCATATATTTT. The chain recombines TRBV11-2 with TRBJ1-3; a weak D match, TRBD1 (5 bases). With 5 bases removed from V and 9 bases from J, the gap between germline ends came to 11 bases. Per the germline V gene, CDR1 is SGHAT and CDR2 is FQNNGV. This CDR3 has 12 amino acids.

This clonotype was detected many times. J is TRBJ2-6 and V is TRBV11-2; D uncertain. Germline V lookup: CDR1 SGHAT, CDR2 FQNNGV. V dropped 7 bases and J dropped 0 bases, with 13 bases sitting between them. The CDR3 spans 16 residues. The CDR3 bases are TGTGCCAGCATTCTACAGCCAAGCTCTGGGGCCAACGTCCTGACTTTC. Translating gives CASILQPSSGANVLTF.

The V and J genes are TRBV6-2 or TRBV6-3 and TRBJ1-2; D unclear. The V and J ends lost 7 bases and 6 bases respectively, with 12 bases between them. Germline V gene data show CDR1 as MNHEY and CDR2 as SVGEGT. The length of the CDR3 is 12 residues. CDR3 in DNA: TGTGCCAGCACCTACGGGGTCCATGGCTACACCTTC. It encodes CASTYGVHGYTF.

This chain joins TRBV5-6 and TRBJ2-5; 14 bases line up with TRBD2. The trim removed 6 bases at V and 4 bases at J, leaving 5 bases unmatched. Germline CDR1 is SGHDT and CDR2 is YYEEEE. This CDR3 region has 15 residues. CDR3 nucleotide sequence: TGTGCCAGCACCCTGACTAGCGGGGGGGCAGAGACCCAGTACTTC. Translated, it gives CASTLTSGGAETQYF.

This clonotype was detected only a few times. This chain uses TRBV20-1 with TRBJ2-1; D possibly corresponds to TRBD1 (5 bases). This CDR3 region has 10 residues. Per the germline V gene, CDR1 is DFQATT and CDR2 is SNEGSKA (reference sequence). V was trimmed by 0 bases and J by 12 bases, leaving 6 bases between them. The CDR3 DNA reads TGCAGTGCTAGAGAACAGGCGCAGTTCTTC. It specifies CSAREQAQFF.

The chain has TRBV7-9 and TRBJ2-2, with no clear D. V was shortened by 5 bases and J by 4 bases, with 11 bases between the two germline ends. Germline CDR1 reads SEHNR; CDR2 reads FQNEAQ (reference sequence). The CDR3 is 14 amino acids. CDR3 coding DNA: TGTGCCAGCAGCCCCACTATGTCCACCGGGGAGCTGTTTTTT. It translates to CASSPTMSTGELFF.

This clonotype was seen repeatedly, ten times or more. J is TRBJ2-1 and V is TRBV4-1; D call uncertain. Per germline, CDR1 MGHRA and CDR2 YSYEKL. Trimming took 0 bases from V and 7 from J, leaving 13 bases between them. The CDR3 is made up of 15 amino acids. Here the CDR3 reads CASSQERFRVNEQFF. The CDR3 DNA is TGCGCCAGCAGCCAAGAGAGATTTAGGGTAAATGAGCAGTTCTTC.

This clonotype was seen only a few times. The chain carries TRBV20-1 and TRBJ1-2; no clear D gene. The germline gives CDR1 DFQATT, CDR2 SNEGSKA (reference sequence). CDR3 length: 12 residues. The V and J ends lost 6 bases and 8 bases respectively, with 16 bases between them. Here the CDR3 reads CSASSGGVGYTF. CDR3 DNA sequence: TGCAGTGCCTCTAGCGGCGGGGTGGGCTACACCTTC.